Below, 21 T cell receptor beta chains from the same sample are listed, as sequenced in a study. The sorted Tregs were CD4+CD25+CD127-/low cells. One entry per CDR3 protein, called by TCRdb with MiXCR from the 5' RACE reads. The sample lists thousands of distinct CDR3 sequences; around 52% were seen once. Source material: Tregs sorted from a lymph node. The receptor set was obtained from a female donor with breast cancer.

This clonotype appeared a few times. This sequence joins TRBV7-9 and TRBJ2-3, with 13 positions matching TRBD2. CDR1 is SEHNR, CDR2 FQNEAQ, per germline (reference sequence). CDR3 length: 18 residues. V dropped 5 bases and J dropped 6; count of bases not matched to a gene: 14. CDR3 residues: CASSATRTSGSSGDTQYF. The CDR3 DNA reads TGTGCCAGCAGCGCTACGCGGACTAGCGGGAGTTCTGGTGATACGCAGTATTTT.

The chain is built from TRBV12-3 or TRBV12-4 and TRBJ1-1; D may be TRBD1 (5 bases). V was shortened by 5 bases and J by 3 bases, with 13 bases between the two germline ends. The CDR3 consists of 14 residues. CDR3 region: CASSPMTVDTEAFF. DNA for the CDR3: TGTGCCAGCAGTCCTATGACAGTGGACACTGAAGCTTTCTTT.

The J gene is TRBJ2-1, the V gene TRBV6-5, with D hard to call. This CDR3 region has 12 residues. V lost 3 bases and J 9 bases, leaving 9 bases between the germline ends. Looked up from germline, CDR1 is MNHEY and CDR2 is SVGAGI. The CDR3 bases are TGTGCCAGCAGTTATGCTACGACTGAGCAGTTCTTC. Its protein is CASSYATTEQFF.

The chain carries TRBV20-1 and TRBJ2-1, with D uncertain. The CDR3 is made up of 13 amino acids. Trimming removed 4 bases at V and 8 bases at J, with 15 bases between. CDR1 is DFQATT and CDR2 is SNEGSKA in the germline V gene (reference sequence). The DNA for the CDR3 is TGCAGTGCTAACCGGCGTGAAAGTTATGAGCAGTTCTTC. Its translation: CSANRRESYEQFF.

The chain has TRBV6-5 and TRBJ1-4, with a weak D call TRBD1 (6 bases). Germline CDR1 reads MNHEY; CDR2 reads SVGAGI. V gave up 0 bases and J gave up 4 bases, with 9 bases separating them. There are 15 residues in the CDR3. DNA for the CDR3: TGTGCCAGCAGTTACTCCCTCAGGGGTAATGAAAAACTGTTTTTT. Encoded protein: CASSYSLRGNEKLFF.

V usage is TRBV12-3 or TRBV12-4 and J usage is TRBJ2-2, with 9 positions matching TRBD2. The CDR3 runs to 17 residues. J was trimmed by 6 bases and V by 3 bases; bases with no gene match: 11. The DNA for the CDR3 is TGTGCCAGCAGTTTCGGGCTAGCGGGATCTTGGGCCGGGGAGCTGTTTTTT. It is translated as CASSFGLAGSWAGELFF.

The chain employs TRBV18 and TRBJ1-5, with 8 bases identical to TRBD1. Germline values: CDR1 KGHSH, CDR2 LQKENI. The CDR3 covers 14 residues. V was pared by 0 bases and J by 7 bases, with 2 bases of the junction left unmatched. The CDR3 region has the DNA TGTGCCAGCTCACCACCGGGACAGGCCCAGCCCCAGCATTTT. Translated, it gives CASSPPGQAQPQHF.

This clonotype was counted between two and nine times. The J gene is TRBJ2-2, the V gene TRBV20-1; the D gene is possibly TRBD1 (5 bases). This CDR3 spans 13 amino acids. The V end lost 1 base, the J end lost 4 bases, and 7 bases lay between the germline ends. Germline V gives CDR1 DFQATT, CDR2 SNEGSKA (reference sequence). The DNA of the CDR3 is TGCAGTGCTAGAGGACAGCTCACCGGGGAGCTGTTTTTT. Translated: CSARGQLTGELFF.

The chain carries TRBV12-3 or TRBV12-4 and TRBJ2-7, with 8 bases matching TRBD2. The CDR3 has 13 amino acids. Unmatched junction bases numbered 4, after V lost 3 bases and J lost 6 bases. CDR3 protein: CASSFPGGSEQYF. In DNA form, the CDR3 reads TGTGCCAGCAGTTTTCCGGGAGGGTCCGAGCAGTACTTC.

In DNA form, the CDR3 reads TGTGCCAGCAGTCCAGAACACAGGGTTGGGGCCAACGTCCTGACTTTC. As protein: CASSPEHRVGANVLTF. The chain recombines TRBV27 with TRBJ2-6, with D maybe TRBD1 (6 bases). The V end was cut by 5 bases, the J end by 3 bases, with 14 bases between. Germline V CDR1 and CDR2: MNHEY, SMNVEV (reference sequence). The CDR3 runs 16 residues.

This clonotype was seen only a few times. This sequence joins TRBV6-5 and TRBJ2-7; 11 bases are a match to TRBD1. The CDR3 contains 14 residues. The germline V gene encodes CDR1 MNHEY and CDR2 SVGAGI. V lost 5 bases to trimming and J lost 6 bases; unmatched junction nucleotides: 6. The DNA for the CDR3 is TGTGCCAGCAGTCCCGGACAGGGGGCGGTCGAGCAGTACGTC. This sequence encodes CASSPGQGAVEQYV.

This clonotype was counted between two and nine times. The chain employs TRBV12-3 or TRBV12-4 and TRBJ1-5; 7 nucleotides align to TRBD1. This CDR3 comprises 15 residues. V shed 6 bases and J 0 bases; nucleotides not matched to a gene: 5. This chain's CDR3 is CASRSTGYSNQPQHF. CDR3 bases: TGTGCCAGCAGGTCGACAGGGTATAGCAATCAGCCCCAGCATTTT.

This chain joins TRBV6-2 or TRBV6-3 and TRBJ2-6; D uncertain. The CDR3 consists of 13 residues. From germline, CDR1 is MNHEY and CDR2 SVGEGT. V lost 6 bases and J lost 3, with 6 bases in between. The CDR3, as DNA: TGTGCCAGCAGGGAAAATGGGGCCAACGTCCTGACTTTC. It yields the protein CASRENGANVLTF.

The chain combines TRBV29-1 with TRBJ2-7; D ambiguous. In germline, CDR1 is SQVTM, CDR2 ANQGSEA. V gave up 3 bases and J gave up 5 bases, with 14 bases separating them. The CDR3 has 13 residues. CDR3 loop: CSVDIAGGDEQYF. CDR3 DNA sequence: TGCAGCGTTGATATTGCAGGTGGGGACGAGCAGTACTTC.

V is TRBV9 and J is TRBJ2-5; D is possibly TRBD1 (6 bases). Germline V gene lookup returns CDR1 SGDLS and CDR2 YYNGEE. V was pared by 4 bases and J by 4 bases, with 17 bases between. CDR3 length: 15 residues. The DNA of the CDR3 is TGTGCCAGCAGCCCCACCCCGACAGGAGGAGAGACCCAGTACTTC. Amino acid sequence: CASSPTPTGGETQYF.

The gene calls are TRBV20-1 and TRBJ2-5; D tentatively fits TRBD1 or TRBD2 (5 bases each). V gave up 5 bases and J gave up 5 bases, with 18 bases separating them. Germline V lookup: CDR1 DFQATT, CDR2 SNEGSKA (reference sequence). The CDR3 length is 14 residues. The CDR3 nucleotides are TGCAGTGCTCTTCCCCCGGGACCGAGGGAGACCCAGTACTTC. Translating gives CSALPPGPRETQYF.

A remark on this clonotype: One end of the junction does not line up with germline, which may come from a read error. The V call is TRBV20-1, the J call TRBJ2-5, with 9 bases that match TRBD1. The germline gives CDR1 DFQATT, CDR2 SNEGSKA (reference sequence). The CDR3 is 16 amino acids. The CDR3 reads CSANRGLVTHEETQSF. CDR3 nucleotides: TGCAGTGCGAACAGGGGGCTAGTCACCCACGAAGAGACCCAGTCCTTC.

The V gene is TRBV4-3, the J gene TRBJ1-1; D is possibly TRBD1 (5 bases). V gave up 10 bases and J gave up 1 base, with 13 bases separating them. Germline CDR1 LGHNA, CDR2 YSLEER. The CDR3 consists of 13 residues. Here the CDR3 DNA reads TGCGCCACAGGGTCTACGGCGAACACTGAAGCTTTCTTT. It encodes CATGSTANTEAFF.

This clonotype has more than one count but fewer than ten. CDR3 loop: CASRGGTEAFF. The CDR3 DNA sequence: TGTGCCAGCAGAGGTGGGACTGAAGCTTTCTTT. The V gene is TRBV12-3 or TRBV12-4, the J gene TRBJ1-1; D unresolved. The CDR3 is 11 residues long. V was pared by 6 bases and J by 5 bases, with 7 bases between.

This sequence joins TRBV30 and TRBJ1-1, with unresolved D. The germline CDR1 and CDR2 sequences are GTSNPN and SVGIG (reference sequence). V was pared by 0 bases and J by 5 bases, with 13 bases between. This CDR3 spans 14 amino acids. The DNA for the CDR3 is TGTGCCTGGAGTGTACTACCATCGGCTACTGAAGCTTTCTTT. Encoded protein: CAWSVLPSATEAFF.

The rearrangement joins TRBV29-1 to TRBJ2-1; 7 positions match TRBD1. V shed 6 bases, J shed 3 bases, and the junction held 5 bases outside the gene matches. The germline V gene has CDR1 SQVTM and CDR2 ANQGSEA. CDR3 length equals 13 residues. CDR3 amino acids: CSVDRDFYNEQFF. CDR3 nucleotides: TGCAGCGTCGACAGGGATTTCTACAATGAGCAGTTCTTC.